Given below is one T cell receptor beta chain in context. Trimming removed 2 bases from V and 6 bases from J, with 16 bases in between. This CDR3 has 15 amino acids. Germline V lookup: CDR1 SGHVS, CDR2 FQNEAQ. The data are from a study of blood T cells in healthy people across ages. Primed by a sample-barcoded 5' primer and a J-beta primer mix, a second PCR proceeded for 7 to 11 cycles. TCRdb called the 5' RACE reads again in MiXCR, with one record for every CDR3 protein. The sample records hundreds of thousands of distinct CDR3 sequences, 40% to 50% being singletons. The chain joins TRBV7-8 to TRBJ1-2; possible D gene TRBD1, 6 bases. The sample comprised blood. The clonotype was recovered from a man in his 60s in good health. The CDR3 spells CASSLLATGSNGYTF. CDR3 bases: TGTGCCAGCAGCTTACTAGCGACAGGATCGAATGGCTACACCTTC.